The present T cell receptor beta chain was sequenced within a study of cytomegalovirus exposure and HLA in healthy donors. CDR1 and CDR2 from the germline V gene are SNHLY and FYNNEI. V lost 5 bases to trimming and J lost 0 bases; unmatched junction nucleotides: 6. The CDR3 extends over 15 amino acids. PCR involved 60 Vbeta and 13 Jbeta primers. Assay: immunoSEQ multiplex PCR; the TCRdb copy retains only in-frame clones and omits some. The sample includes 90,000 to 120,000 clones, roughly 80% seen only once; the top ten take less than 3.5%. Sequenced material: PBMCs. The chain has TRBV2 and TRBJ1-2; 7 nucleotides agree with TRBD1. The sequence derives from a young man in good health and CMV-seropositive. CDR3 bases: TGTGCCAGCAGTTATCCCGACAGGGCTAACTATGGCTACACCTTC. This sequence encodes CASSYPDRANYGYTF.